Each of the 10 T cell receptor beta chains below was sequenced from the same sample in a study of blood T cell repertoires in COVID-19. The assay was immunoSEQ multiplex PCR, and TCRdb's table has in-frame clones only and misses some. The sample consists of over 25,000 clones, about 80% of them appearing once. Sequenced: peripheral blood. These receptors all stem from a man in his 70s with acute or convalescent COVID-19.

The genes are TRBV27 and TRBJ2-3, with D perhaps matching TRBD1 (6 bases). Trimming took 5 bases from V and 2 from J, leaving 14 bases between them. This CDR3 has 15 residues. From germline, CDR1 is MNHEY and CDR2 SMNVEV (reference sequence). The CDR3 is CASSPQGSATDTQYF. CDR3 bases: TGTGCCAGCAGTCCGCAGGGGAGTGCCACAGATACGCAGTATTTT.

This chain joins TRBV27 and TRBJ2-5; the match to TRBD2 covers 7 bases. The V gene end was trimmed by 4 bases and the J gene end by 5 bases; junction bases not matched to a gene: 13. The CDR3 is made up of 16 amino acids. Germline CDR1 MNHEY, CDR2 SMNVEV (reference sequence). The CDR3 sequence is CASSSNPGLVGETQYF. The CDR3 region has the DNA TGTGCCAGCAGTTCAAACCCAGGACTAGTCGGGGAGACCCAGTACTTC.

The V gene is TRBV3-1 (or the pseudogene TRBV3-2), the J gene TRBJ2-7; D perhaps matches TRBD1 (6 bases). Per the germline V gene, CDR1 is LGHDT and CDR2 is YNNKEL (reference sequence). Trimming took off 5 bases at V and 6 bases at J, with 14 bases between the two ends. This CDR3 is built from 13 residues. Here the CDR3 DNA reads TGTGCCAGCAGCGCCACAGGGTTAGGCGAGCAGTACTTC. Residues: CASSATGLGEQYF.

This chain connects TRBV28 to TRBJ2-7; 7 bases align to TRBD1. CDR1 is MDHEN, CDR2 SYDVKM, per germline. The CDR3 length is 15 residues. The J segment lost 5 bases and the V segment lost 3 bases, leaving 10 bases of the junction unmatched. The CDR3 loop is CASSFLDRENHEQYF. The CDR3 DNA reads TGTGCCAGCAGTTTCCTCGACAGGGAAAACCACGAGCAGTACTTC.

As DNA, the CDR3 is TGTGCCAGCAGCCTTAATCAGGACACTGAAGCTTTCTTT. It is translated as CASSLNQDTEAFF. The rearrangement joins TRBV3-1 (or the pseudogene TRBV3-2) to TRBJ1-1, with unresolved D. Trimming removed 4 bases from V and 3 bases from J, with 9 bases in between. The CDR3 runs to 13 residues. Germline assignment: CDR1 LGHDT and CDR2 YNNKEL (reference sequence).

The rearrangement joins TRBV19 to TRBJ2-1; 10 bases align to TRBD2. The germline V gene encodes CDR1 LNHDA and CDR2 SQIVND (reference sequence). CDR3 length: 14 residues. The J segment lost 8 bases and the V segment lost 9 bases, leaving 10 bases of the junction unmatched. The CDR3 sequence is CASQSGRAAYEQFF. The CDR3 nucleotides are TGTGCCAGCCAAAGCGGGAGGGCCGCTTATGAGCAGTTCTTC.

J is TRBJ1-2 and V is TRBV28; D is possibly TRBD1 (6 bases). The CDR3 has 12 residues. Trimming removed 8 bases from V and 7 bases from J, with 14 bases in between. Germline V gives CDR1 MDHEN, CDR2 SYDVKM. The CDR3 protein is CASLQGWGGYTF. The CDR3 DNA reads as TGTGCCAGCCTCCAGGGGTGGGGTGGCTACACCTTC.

CDR3 nucleotides: TGCAGCGTTGAACCAGGGTACGGTCAGCCCCAGCATTTT. This gives the protein CSVEPGYGQPQHF. The rearrangement uses TRBV29-1 and TRBJ1-5; TRBD1 is a possible D gene (5 bases). The germline CDR1 and CDR2 sequences are SQVTM and ANQGSEA. Trimming removed 2 bases at V and 6 bases at J, with 11 bases between. The CDR3 runs 13 residues.

The chain uses TRBV5-4 and TRBJ1-1; D call uncertain. Deletions cut 4 bases from V and 6 bases from J, with 16 bases between. The CDR3 spans 14 residues. Germline CDR1 and CDR2: SGHNT and YYREEE (reference sequence). Here the CDR3 DNA reads TGTGCCAGCAGCCCATATGGCTTCGGGGCTGAAGCTTTCTTT. Amino acid sequence: CASSPYGFGAEAFF. The full variable domain, with the rest looked up from reference TRBV5-4 and TRBJ1-1, is ETGVTQSPTHLIKTRGQQVTLRCSSQSGHNTVSWYQQALGQGPQFIFQYYREEENGRGNFPPRFSGLQFPNYSSELNVNALELDDSALYLCASSPYGFGAEAFFGQGTRLTVV.

CDR3 in amino acids: CASSYWDRGEKLFF. The CDR3 DNA follows: TGTGCCAGCAGTTACTGGGACAGGGGTGAGAAACTGTTTTTT. The chain is built from TRBV6-6 and TRBJ1-4; TRBD1 aligns across 10 bases. Germline V lookup: CDR1 MNHNY, CDR2 SVGAGI (reference sequence). There are 14 residues in the CDR3. J was trimmed by 11 bases and V by 1 base; bases with no gene match: 4.